This T cell receptor beta chain was recovered during a study of T cell changes during pregnancy in multiple sclerosis. Generated by immunoSEQ multiplex PCR, the TCRdb table keeps only in-frame clones and is missing some. The profile shows under 65,000 clones, 93% of them singletons. This clone has only one observation. The receptor was isolated from a female donor with multiple sclerosis, enrolled in a pregnancy study. Sequences were derived from CD8+ T cells from peripheral blood mononuclear cells, sampled in the second trimester of pregnancy.

The CDR3 reads CASKVQSFMNTEAFF. The CDR3 coding sequence is TGCGCCAGCAAGGTACAGAGCTTCATGAACACTGAAGCTTTCTTT. The chain uses TRBV5-1 and TRBJ1-1; D remains ambiguous. Trimming stripped 6 bases from V and 0 bases from J, with 15 bases between. Germline values: CDR1 SGHRS, CDR2 YFSETQ. The CDR3 has 15 residues.